This TCR beta chain is drawn from a study of early T cells in non-severe SARS-CoV-2 infection. MiXCR, run by TCRdb on the 5' RACE reads, gives a single entry per CDR3 protein. The sample holds tens of thousands of distinct CDR3 sequences; 10% are singletons and the top ten take approximately 9%. Germline CDR1 is DFQATT and CDR2 is SNEGSKA (reference sequence). J was trimmed by 7 bases and V by 4 bases; bases with no gene match: 9. The CDR3 contains 14 residues. This clonotype was seen at least ten times. The sequence was obtained from an adult who was a healthcare worker with PCR-confirmed SARS-CoV-2 infection or an uninfected control (not recorded which). What was sequenced was whole blood. V gene TRBV20-1 combines with J gene TRBJ1-4; 7 nucleotides agree with TRBD1. The CDR3 loop reads CSAIMTGFSEKLFF. The CDR3 DNA sequence: TGCAGTGCTATTATGACAGGGTTCAGTGAAAAACTGTTTTTT.